This T cell receptor (beta chain) was documented in a study of blood T cell repertoires in COVID-19. Looking at the study overall: COVID-19 samples from acute and convalescent phases originated in the United States, Italy and Spain.

The J segment lost 1 base and the V segment lost 6 bases, leaving 7 bases of the junction unmatched. Germline V CDR1 and CDR2: SGHAT, FQNNGV. This CDR3 is built from 16 residues. Generated by immunoSEQ multiplex PCR, the TCRdb table keeps only in-frame clones and is missing some. The sample has some 110,000 clones, less than 90% seen once. This rearrangement joins TRBV11-2 to TRBJ2-2, with 8 nucleotides matching TRBD1. This clonotype originated in a man between 70 and 80 years old who had recovered from COVID-19. The sequencing input was peripheral blood. The CDR3 nucleotides are TGTGCCAGCAGAGGAGGACAGGGCTTGAACACCGGGGAGCTGTTTTTT. This gives the protein CASRGGQGLNTGELFF.